The following is a TCR beta chain sequence with its context. Antigen specificity is unknown. The data originate from a study of response to subunit inactivated influenza vaccine. MiXCR, run by TCRdb on the RT-PCR reads, gives a single entry per CDR3 protein. Seen here are around 790,000 distinct CDR3 sequences, around 20% observed once, and the top ten hold approximately 10%. General study findings and limits: Authors suggested few new T cells are recruited by each seasonal influenza vaccination.

The CDR3 runs to 20 residues. Trimming at V came to 0 bases and at J to 0 bases, leaving 9 bases not matched to a gene. This clonotype originated in a man aged 50-59 years who received an inactivated influenza vaccine. Sequences were derived from PBMCs from blood, sampled roughly 5 days after vaccination. The gene calls are TRBV12-3 or TRBV12-4 and TRBJ1-4; TRBD1 aligns across 11 bases. The CDR3 protein is CASSLAVFGTGGATNEKLFF. In nucleotides, the CDR3 is TGTGCCAGCAGTTTAGCGGTTTTCGGGACAGGGGGAGCAACTAATGAAAAACTGTTTTTT.